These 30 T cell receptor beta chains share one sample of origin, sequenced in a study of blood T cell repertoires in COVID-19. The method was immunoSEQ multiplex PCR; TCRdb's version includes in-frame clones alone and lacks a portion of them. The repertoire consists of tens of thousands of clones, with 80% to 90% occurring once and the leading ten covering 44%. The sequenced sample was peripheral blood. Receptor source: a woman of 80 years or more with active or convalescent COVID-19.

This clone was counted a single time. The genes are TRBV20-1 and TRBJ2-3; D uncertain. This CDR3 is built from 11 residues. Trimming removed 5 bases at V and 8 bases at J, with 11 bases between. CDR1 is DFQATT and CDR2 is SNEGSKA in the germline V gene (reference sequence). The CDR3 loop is CSAPQKFTQYF. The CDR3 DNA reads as TGCAGTGCTCCACAGAAATTTACGCAGTATTTT.

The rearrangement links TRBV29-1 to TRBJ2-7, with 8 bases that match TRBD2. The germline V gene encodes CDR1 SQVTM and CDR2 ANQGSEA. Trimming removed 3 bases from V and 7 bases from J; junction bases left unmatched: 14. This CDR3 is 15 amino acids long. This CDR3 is CSVDQGIAGYREQYF. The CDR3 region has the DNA TGCAGCGTTGATCAGGGGATAGCGGGATACCGGGAGCAGTACTTC.

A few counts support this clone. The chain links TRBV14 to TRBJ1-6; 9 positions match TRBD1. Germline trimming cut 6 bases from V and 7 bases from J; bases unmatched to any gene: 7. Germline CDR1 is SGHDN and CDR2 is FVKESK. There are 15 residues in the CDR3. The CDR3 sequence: CASRRTGATNSPLHF. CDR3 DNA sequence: TGTGCCAGCAGGCGGACAGGGGCAACCAATTCACCCCTCCACTTT. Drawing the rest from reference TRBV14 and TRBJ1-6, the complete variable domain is EAGVTQFPSHSVIEKGQTVTLRCDPISGHDNLYWYRRVMGKEIKFLLHFVKESKQDESGMPNNRFLAERTGGTYSTLKVQPAELEDSGVYFCASRRTGATNSPLHFGNGTRLTVT.

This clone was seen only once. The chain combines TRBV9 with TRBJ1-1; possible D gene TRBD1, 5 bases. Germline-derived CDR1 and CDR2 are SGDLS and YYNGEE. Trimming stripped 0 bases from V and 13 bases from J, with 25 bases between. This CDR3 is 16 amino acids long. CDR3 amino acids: CASSVGGQRTQAKIFF. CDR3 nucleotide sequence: TGTGCCAGCAGCGTAGGCGGCCAGAGGACACAGGCCAAAATTTTCTTT.

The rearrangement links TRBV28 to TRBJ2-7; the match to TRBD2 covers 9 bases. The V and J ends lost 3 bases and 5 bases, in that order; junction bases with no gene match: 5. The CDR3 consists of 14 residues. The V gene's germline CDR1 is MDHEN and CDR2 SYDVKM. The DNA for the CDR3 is TGTGCCAGCAGTTTCTTAGCGGGAGTCAACGAGCAGTACTTC. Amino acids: CASSFLAGVNEQYF.

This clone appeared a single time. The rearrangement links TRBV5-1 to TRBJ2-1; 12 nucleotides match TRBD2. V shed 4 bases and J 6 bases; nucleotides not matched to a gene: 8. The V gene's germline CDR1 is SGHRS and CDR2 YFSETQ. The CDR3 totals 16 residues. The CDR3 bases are TGCGCCAGCAGCCCACTCGGACTAGCGGGAAGCAATGAGCAGTTCTTC. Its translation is CASSPLGLAGSNEQFF.

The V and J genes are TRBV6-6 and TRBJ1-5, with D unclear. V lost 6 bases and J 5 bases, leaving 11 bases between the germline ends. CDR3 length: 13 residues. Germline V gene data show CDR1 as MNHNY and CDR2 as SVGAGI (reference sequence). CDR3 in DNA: TGTGCCAGCAGCATACCCACGGATCAGCCCCAGCATTTT. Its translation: CASSIPTDQPQHF.

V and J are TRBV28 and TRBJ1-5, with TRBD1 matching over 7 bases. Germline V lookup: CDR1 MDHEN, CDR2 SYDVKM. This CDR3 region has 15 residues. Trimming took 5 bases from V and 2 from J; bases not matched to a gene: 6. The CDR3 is CASSPGQVRNQPQHF. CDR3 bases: TGTGCCAGCAGTCCCGGACAGGTCCGCAATCAGCCCCAGCATTTT.

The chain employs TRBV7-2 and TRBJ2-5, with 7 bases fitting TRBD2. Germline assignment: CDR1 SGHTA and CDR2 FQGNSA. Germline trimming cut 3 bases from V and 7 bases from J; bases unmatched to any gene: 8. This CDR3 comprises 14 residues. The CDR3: CASSFGGSLGTQYF. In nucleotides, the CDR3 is TGTGCCAGCAGCTTCGGGGGGAGCCTCGGGACCCAGTACTTC.

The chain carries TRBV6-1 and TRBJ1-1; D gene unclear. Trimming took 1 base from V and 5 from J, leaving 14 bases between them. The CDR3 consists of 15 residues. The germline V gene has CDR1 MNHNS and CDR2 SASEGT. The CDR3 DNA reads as TGTGCCAGCAGTGAAGGAGAGGCTGGTTGGACTGAAGCTTTCTTT. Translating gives CASSEGEAGWTEAFF.

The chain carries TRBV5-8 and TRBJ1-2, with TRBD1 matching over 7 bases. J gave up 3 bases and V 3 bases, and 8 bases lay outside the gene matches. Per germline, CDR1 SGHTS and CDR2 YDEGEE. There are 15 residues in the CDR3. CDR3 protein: CASSSTGKLDYGYTF. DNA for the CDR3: TGTGCCAGCAGCTCGACAGGGAAGTTGGACTATGGCTACACCTTC.

CDR3 sequence: CASGLPGGRSPLHF. The CDR3, as DNA: TGTGCTAGTGGCCTCCCGGGAGGTCGTTCACCCCTCCACTTT. The chain recombines TRBV12-5 with TRBJ1-6; D is undetermined. Germline V gene lookup returns CDR1 LGHNT and CDR2 FRNRAP. The CDR3 runs to 14 residues. Trimming removed 6 bases from V and 9 bases from J, with 15 bases in between.

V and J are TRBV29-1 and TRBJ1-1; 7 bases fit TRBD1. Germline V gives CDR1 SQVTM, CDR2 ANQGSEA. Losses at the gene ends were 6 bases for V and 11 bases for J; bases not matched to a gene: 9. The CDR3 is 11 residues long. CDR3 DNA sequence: TGCAGCGTGTCTGAGGGGGCGCAGGCTTTCTTT. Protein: CSVSEGAQAFF.

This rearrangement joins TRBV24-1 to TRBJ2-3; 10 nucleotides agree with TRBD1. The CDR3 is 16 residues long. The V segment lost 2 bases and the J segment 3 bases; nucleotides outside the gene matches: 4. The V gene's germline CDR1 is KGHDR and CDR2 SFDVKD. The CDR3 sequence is CATSDSGTGETDTQYF. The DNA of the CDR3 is TGTGCCACCAGTGATTCGGGGACAGGGGAGACAGATACGCAGTATTTT.

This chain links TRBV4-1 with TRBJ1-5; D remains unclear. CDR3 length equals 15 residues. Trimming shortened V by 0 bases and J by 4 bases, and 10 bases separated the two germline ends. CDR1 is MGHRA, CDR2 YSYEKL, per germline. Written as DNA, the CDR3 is TGCGCCAGCAGCCAAGATGGCAGTCGTAATCAGCCCCAGCATTTT. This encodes CASSQDGSRNQPQHF.

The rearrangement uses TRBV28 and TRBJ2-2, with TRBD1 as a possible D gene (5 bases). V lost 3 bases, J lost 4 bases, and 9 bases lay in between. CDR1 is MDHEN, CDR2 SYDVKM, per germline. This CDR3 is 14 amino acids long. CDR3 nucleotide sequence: TGTGCCAGCAGTTTTAGCAGGGCCACCGGGGAGCTGTTTTTT. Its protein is CASSFSRATGELFF.

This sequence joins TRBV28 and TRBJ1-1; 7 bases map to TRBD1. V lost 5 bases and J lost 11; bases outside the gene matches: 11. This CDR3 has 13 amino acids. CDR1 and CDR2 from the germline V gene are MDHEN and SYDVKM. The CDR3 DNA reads TGTGCCAGCAGTCTTAACACAGGGACAGTGGCTTTCTTT. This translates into CASSLNTGTVAFF.

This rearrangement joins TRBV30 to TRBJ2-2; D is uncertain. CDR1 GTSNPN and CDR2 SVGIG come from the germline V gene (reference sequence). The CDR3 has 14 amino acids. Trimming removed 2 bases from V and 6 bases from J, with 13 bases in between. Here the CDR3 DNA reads TGTGCCTGGAGTTACTATACGTGGTCCGGGGAGCTGTTTTTT. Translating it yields CAWSYYTWSGELFF.

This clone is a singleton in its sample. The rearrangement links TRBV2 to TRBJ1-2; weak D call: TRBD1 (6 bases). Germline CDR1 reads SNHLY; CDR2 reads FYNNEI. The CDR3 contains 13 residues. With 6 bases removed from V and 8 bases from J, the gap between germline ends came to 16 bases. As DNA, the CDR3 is TGTGCCAGCAGGATCGGACAGTCGTCGGGCTACACCTTC. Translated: CASRIGQSSGYTF.

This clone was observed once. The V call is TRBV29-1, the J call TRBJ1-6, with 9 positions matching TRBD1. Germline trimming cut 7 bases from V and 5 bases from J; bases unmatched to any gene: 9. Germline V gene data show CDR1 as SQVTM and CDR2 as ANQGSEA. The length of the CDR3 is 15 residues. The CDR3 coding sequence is TGCAGCGCAAGGACAGGGGCCGACAATAATTCACCCCTCCACTTT. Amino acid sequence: CSARTGADNNSPLHF.

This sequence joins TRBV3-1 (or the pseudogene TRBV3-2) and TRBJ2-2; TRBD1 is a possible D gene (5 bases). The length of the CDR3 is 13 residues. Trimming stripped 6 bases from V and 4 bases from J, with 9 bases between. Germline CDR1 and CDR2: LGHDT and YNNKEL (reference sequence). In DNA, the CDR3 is TGTGCCAGCAGTCTCGACAGCACCGGGGAGCTGTTTTTT. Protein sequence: CASSLDSTGELFF.

The CDR3 DNA follows: TGTGCCAGTAGTATAGAACCTTACAGGGCCGTTGGAGAGCCCCAGCATTTT. This translates into CASSIEPYRAVGEPQHF. The genes are TRBV19 and TRBJ1-5; possible D gene TRBD1, 6 bases. Germline assignment: CDR1 LNHDA and CDR2 SQIVND (reference sequence). CDR3 length equals 17 residues. Trimming shortened V by 0 bases and J by 8 bases, and 20 bases separated the two germline ends.

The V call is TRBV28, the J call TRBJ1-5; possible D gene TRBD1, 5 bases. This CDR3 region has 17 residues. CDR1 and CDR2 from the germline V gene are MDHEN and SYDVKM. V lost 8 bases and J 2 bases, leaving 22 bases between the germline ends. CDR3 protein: CASSEAGRRRGNQPQHF. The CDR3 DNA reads TGTGCCAGCTCGGAAGCGGGACGGAGGCGGGGCAATCAGCCCCAGCATTTT.

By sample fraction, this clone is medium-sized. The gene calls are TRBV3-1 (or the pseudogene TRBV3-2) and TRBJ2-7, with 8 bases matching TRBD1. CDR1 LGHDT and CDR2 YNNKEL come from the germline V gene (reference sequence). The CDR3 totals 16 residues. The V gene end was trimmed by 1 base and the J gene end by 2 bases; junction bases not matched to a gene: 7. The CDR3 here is CASSQGFWTGPYEQYF. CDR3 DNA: TGTGCCAGCAGCCAAGGATTCTGGACAGGGCCCTACGAGCAGTACTTC.

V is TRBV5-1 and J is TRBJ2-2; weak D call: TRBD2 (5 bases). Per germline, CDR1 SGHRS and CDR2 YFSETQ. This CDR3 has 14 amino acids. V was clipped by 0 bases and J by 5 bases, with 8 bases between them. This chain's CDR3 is CASSLVQRTGELFF. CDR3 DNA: TGCGCCAGCAGCTTGGTTCAGCGGACCGGGGAGCTGTTTTTT. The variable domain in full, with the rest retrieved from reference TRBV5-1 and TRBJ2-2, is KAGVTQTPRYLIKTRGQQVTLSCSPISGHRSVSWYQQTPGQGLQFLFEYFSETQRNKGNFPGRFSGRQFSNSRSEMNVSTLELGDSALYLCASSLVQRTGELFFGEGSRLTVL.

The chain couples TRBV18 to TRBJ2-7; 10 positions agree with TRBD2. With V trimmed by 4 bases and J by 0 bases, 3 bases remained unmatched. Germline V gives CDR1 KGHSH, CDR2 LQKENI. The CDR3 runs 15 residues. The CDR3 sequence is CASSQAGGSSYEQYF. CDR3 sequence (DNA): TGTGCCAGCTCACAAGCGGGAGGGAGCTCCTACGAGCAGTACTTC.

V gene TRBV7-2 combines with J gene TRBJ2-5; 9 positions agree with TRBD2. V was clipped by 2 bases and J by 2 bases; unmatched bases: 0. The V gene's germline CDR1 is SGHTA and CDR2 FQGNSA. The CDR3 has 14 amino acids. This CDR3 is CASSLSGGQETQYF. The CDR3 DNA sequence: TGTGCCAGCAGCTTAAGCGGGGGGCAAGAGACCCAGTACTTC. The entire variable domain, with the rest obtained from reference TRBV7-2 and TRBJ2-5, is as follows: GAGVSQSPSNKVTEKGKDVELRCDPISGHTALYWYRQSLGQGLEFLIYFQGNSAPDKSGLPSDRFSAERTGGSVSTLTIQRTQQEDSAVYLCASSLSGGQETQYFGPGTRLLVL.

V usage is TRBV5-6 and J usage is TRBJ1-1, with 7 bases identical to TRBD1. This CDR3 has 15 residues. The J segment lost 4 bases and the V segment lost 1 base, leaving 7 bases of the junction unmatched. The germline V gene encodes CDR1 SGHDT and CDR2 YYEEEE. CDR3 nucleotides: TGTGCCAGCAGCTTGTACGGCAGGGGGTCCACTGAAGCTTTCTTT. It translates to CASSLYGRGSTEAFF.

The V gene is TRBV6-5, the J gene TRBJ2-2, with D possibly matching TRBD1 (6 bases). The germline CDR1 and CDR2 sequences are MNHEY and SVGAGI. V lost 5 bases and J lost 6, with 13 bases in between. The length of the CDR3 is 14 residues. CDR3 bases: TGTGCCAGCAGTCGGACAGTAAAAGCCGGGGAGCTGTTTTTT. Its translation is CASSRTVKAGELFF.

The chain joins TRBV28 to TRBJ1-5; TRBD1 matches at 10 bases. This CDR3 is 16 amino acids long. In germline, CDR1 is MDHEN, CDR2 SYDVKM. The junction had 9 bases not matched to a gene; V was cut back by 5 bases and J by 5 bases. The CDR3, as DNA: TGTGCCAGCAGTCCCTGGACAGGGGGGGATTATCAGCCCCAGCATTTT. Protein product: CASSPWTGGDYQPQHF. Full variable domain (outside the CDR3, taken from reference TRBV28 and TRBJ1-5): DVKVTQSSRYLVKRTGEKVFLECVQDMDHENMFWYRQDPGLGLRLIYFSYDVKMKEKGDIPEGYSVSREKKERFSLILESASTNQTSMYLCASSPWTGGDYQPQHFGDGTRLSIL.